The sequence of this TCR beta chain was determined in a study of sequential checkpoint blockade in melanoma. Using immunoSEQ multiplex PCR, the repertoire was profiled, and TCRdb retains in-frame clones only, with some absent. The sample lists approximately 29,000 clones, 65% to 85% seen once, with roughly 17% in the top ten. Treatment meaning: randomized to nivolumab then ipilimumab (arm A) or the reverse (arm B). No patient had prior DNA-damaging chemotherapy. Live CD3+CD8+ CD19− CD56− cells were sorted from PBMCs. This clonotype was obtained from a human donor with melanoma. Sequenced here: CD8+ T cells sorted from blood (inferred from file names), sampled from a patient given nivolumab and ipilimumab in sequence.

The CDR3 protein is CASSPLHGARYGYTF. CDR3 DNA sequence: TGTGCCAGCAGCCCCCTTCATGGGGCTCGATATGGCTACACCTTC. The chain recombines TRBV7-6 with TRBJ1-2; D may be TRBD1 (5 bases). The V gene's germline CDR1 is SGHVS and CDR2 FNYEAQ. This CDR3 comprises 15 residues. Between the trimmed V and J ends, which lost 5 bases and 5 bases, there was a span of 18 bases.